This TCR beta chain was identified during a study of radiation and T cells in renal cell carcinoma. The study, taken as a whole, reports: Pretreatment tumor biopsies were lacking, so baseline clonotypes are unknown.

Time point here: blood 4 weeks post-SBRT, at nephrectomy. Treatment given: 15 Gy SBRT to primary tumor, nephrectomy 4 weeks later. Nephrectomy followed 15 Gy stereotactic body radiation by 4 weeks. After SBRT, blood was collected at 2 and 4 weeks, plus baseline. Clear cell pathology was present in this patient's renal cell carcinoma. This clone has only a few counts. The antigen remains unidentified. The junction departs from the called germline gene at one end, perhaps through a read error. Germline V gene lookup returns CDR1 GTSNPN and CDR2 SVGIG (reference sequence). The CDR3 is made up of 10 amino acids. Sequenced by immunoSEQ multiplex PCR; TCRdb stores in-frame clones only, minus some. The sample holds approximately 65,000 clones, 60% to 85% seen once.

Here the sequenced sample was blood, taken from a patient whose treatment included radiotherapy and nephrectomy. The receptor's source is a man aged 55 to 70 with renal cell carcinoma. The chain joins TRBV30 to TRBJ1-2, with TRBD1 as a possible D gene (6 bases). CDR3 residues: CAWKDWDTTF. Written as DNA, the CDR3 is TGTGCCTGGAAGGATTGGGACACCACATTC. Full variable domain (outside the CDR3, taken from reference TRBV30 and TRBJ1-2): SQTIHQWPATLVQPVGSPLSLECTVEGTSNPNLYWYRQAAGRGLQLLFYSVGIGQISSEVPQNLSASRPQDRQFILSSKKLLLSDSGFYLCAWKDWDTTFGSGTRLTVV.